Shown below are 10 T cell receptor beta chains from a single sample sequenced in a study of T cells in Graves' hyperthyroidism and ophthalmopathy. Amplification targeted TCR beta CDR3 regions from RNA transcripts. HTBI primers were used for first-round RT-PCR of the TCR CDR3. Using its own MiXCR run on the multiplex PCR reads, TCRdb lists one record per CDR3 protein. This table has under 650,000 distinct CDR3 sequences, roughly 17% appearing once. The specimen was blood. These receptor sequences come from a woman in her 30s with Graves' hyperthyroidism.

This clonotype was seen repeatedly, ten times or more. V and J are TRBV7-2 and TRBJ2-5, with 9 bases identical to TRBD2. The CDR3 runs to 14 residues. In germline, CDR1 is SGHTA, CDR2 FQGNSA. Trimming cost V 5 bases and J 5 bases; bases outside gene matches: 6. The CDR3 region is CASSPREGPETQYF. In DNA, the CDR3 is TGTGCCAGCAGCCCGCGGGAGGGCCCCGAGACCCAGTACTTC.

This clonotype was recorded at least ten times. The CDR3 protein is CASSLAGSSYNEQFF. The CDR3 nucleotides read TGTGCCAGCAGCTTAGCGGGCAGCTCCTACAATGAGCAGTTCTTC. The V gene is TRBV11-2, the J gene TRBJ2-1, with D unclear. Trimming cost V 1 base and J 0 bases, with 7 bases left between them. Germline V gene lookup returns CDR1 SGHAT and CDR2 FQNNGV. The CDR3 is 15 residues long.

This clonotype has at least ten counts. This chain connects TRBV20-1 to TRBJ2-3; D is undetermined. Per the germline V gene, CDR1 is DFQATT and CDR2 is SNEGSKA (reference sequence). V was clipped by 0 bases and J by 6 bases, with 13 bases between them. The length of the CDR3 is 14 residues. The CDR3 here is CSARDLKEKDTQYF. The CDR3 DNA sequence: TGCAGTGCTAGAGATTTGAAGGAAAAGGATACGCAGTATTTT.

The sample holds many counts of this clonotype. The chain has TRBV28 and TRBJ2-5; D might be TRBD2 (7 bases). Germline CDR1 reads MDHEN; CDR2 reads SYDVKM. This CDR3 is 15 amino acids long. The germline V and J ends were trimmed by 0 bases and 4 bases, with 12 bases remaining between them. The CDR3 loop is CASSLWAGARETQYF. CDR3 sequence (DNA): TGTGCCAGCAGTTTATGGGCGGGGGCGAGAGAGACCCAGTACTTC.

This clonotype was counted ten times or more. The rearrangement links TRBV6-5 to TRBJ2-5; D uncertain. The germline V gene has CDR1 MNHEY and CDR2 SVGAGI. The length of the CDR3 is 13 residues. V was trimmed by 0 bases and J by 5 bases, leaving 7 bases between them. CDR3 coding DNA: TGTGCCAGCAGTTACTCGAGAATGGAGACCCAGTACTTC. This codes for CASSYSRMETQYF.

This clonotype was found many times. The rearrangement uses TRBV12-3 or TRBV12-4 and TRBJ2-1, with 10 bases identical to TRBD2. This CDR3 comprises 16 residues. The junction had 17 bases not matched to a gene; V was cut back by 9 bases and J by 9 bases. This chain's CDR3 is CASSLLGASGSVEQFF. The DNA of the CDR3 is TGTGCCAGTTCTTTACTTGGGGCTAGCGGGAGTGTTGAGCAGTTCTTC.

In regard to this clonotype: A much larger clone differs by one base, so this may be a read error. This chain joins TRBV30 and TRBJ1-2; D is uncertain. Looked up from germline, CDR1 is GTSNPN and CDR2 is SVGIG (reference sequence). The CDR3 is 13 amino acids. The CDR3 sequence: CAWSVGRGYGYAF. The CDR3 DNA reads TGTGCCTGGAGTGTTGGCAGAGGTTATGGCTACGCCTTC.

This clonotype was recorded a few times. This sequence joins TRBV19 and TRBJ2-3, with D perhaps TRBD2 (6 bases). This CDR3 is 15 amino acids long. V gave up 3 bases and J gave up 4 bases, with 14 bases separating them. The germline V gene has CDR1 LNHDA and CDR2 SQIVND (reference sequence). CDR3 sequence reads: CASSILAGPADTQYF. CDR3 bases: TGTGCCAGTAGTATTTTGGCGGGACCCGCAGATACGCAGTATTTT.

The gene calls are TRBV7-2 and TRBJ2-1; TRBD2 might be the D (6 bases). The V and J ends lost 2 bases and 4 bases respectively, with 21 bases between them. CDR3 length: 18 residues. The germline gives CDR1 SGHTA, CDR2 FQGNSA. The CDR3 DNA reads TGTGCCAGCAGCTTAAACCCAAATTGGAGCGGGCGTTACAATGAGCAGTTCTTC. As protein: CASSLNPNWSGRYNEQFF.

This clonotype turned up a few times. The V and J genes are TRBV7-9 and TRBJ2-1, with 7 bases identical to TRBD2. Germline CDR1 is SEHNR and CDR2 is FQNEAQ (reference sequence). The CDR3 consists of 16 residues. After removal of 0 bases from V and 8 bases from J, the junction contained 10 bases not matched to a gene. As DNA, the CDR3 is TGTGCCAGCAGCTTAGCGCGGGCGGGAGATGCCGATGAGCAGTTCTTC. Its translation: CASSLARAGDADEQFF.